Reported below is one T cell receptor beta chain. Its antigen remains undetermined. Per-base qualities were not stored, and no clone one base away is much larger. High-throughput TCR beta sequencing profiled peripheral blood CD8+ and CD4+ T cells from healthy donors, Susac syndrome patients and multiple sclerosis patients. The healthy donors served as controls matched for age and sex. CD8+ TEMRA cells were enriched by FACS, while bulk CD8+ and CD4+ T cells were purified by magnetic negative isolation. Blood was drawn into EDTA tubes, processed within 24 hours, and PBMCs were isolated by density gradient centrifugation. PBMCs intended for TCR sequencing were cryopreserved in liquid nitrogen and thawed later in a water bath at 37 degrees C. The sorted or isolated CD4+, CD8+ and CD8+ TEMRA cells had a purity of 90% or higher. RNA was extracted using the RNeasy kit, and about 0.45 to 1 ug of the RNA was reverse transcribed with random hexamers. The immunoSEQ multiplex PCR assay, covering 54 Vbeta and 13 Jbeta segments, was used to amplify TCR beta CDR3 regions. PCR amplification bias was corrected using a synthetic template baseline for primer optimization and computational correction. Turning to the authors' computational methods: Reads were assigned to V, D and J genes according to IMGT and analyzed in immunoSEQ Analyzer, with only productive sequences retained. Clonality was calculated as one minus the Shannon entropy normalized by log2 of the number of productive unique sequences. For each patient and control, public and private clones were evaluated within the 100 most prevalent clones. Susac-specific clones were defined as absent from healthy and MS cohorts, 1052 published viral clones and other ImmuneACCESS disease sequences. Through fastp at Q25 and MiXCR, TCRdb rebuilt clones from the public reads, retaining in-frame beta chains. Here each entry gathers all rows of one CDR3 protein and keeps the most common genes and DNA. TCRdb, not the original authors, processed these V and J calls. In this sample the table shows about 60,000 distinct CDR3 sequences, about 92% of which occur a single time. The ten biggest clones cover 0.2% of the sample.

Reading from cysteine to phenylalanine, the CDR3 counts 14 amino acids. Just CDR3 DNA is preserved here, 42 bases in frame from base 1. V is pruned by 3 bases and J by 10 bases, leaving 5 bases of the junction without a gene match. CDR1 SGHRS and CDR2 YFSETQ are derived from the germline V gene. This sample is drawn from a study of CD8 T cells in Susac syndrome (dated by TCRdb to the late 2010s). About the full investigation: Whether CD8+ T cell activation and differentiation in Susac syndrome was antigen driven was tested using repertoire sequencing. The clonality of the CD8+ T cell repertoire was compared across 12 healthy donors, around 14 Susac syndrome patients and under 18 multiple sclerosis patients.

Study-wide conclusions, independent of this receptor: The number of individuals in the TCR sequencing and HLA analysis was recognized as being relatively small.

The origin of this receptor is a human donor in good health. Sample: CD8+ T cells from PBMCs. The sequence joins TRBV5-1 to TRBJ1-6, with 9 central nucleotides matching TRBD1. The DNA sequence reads TGCGCCAGCAGCTCCAGACAGGGGGAGTCACCCCTCCACTTT. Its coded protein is CASSSRQGESPLHF.